This T cell receptor (beta chain) was sequenced in a study of blood T cells in healthy people across ages. Germline V CDR1 and CDR2: SNHLY, FYNNEI. The CDR3 has 14 amino acids. The V gene end was trimmed by 4 bases and the J gene end by 13 bases; junction bases not matched to a gene: 11. Primed by a sample-barcoded 5' primer and a J-beta primer mix, a second PCR proceeded for about 6 to 11 cycles. TCRdb passed the 5' RACE reads through MiXCR, listing each CDR3 protein once. The profile covers approximately 1.5 million distinct CDR3 sequences, with 30% to 35% appearing a single time and 11% taken by the ten largest.

The sample comprised blood. The gene calls are TRBV2 and TRBJ2-4; 9 bases are a match to TRBD2. This receptor was taken from a woman aged 30 to 39 in good health. This chain's CDR3 is CASSVREGRFEQYF. The CDR3 nucleotides are TGTGCCAGCAGTGTGCGGGAGGGCCGCTTTGAGCAGTACTTC.